This T cell receptor (beta chain) was identified during a study of blood T cells in healthy people across ages. Alongside a J-beta primer mix, a sample-barcoded 5' primer served in a second PCR lasting about 7 to 12 cycles. Each cDNA molecule was tagged by a template-switch adaptor with 12 random nucleotides. TCRdb ran MiXCR on the 5' RACE reads and lists one entry per CDR3 protein. In the table there are about 1.6 million distinct CDR3 sequences, about 35% of which are singletons. Details on this clonotype: The antigen remains undetermined.

General study findings and limits: A strong correlation was found between TCR beta diversity and the percentage of naive T cells. Estimated diversity across one million T cells was deemed an underestimate. With age, beta diversity per million T cells declined roughly linearly, significantly by 30 to 40.

The V and J ends lost 0 bases and 5 bases, in that order; junction bases with no gene match: 2. CDR1 is LNHNV, CDR2 YYDKDF, per germline (reference sequence). The CDR3 totals 15 residues. Sequencing was done on a sample of blood. This TCR derives from a woman in her twenties or thirties in good health. The genes are TRBV15 and TRBJ1-4, with 8 nucleotides matching TRBD1. The CDR3 DNA sequence: TGTGCCACCAGCAGAGACAGGGGGCTGAATGAAAAACTGTTTTTT. The encoded protein is CATSRDRGLNEKLFF.